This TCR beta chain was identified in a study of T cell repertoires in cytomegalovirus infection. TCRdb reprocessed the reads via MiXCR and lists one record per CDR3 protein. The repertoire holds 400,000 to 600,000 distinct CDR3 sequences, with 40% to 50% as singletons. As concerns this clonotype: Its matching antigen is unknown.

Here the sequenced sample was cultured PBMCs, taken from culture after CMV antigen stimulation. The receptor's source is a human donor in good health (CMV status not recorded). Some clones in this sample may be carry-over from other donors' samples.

The CDR3 here is CASSEPGTGPTGELFF. CDR3 sequence (DNA): TGTGCCAGCAGCGAACCCGGGACAGGCCCTACCGGGGAGCTGTTTTTT. The chain carries TRBV7-2 and TRBJ2-2, with 8 bases lining up with TRBD1. The CDR3 spans 16 residues. V lost 5 bases, J lost 5 bases, and 10 bases stayed unmatched. Germline V gene sequence: CDR1 SGHTA, CDR2 FQGNSA. Filled out from reference TRBV7-2 and TRBJ2-2, the complete variable domain reads GAGVSQSPSNKVTEKGKDVELRCDPISGHTALYWYRQSLGQGLEFLIYFQGNSAPDKSGLPSDRFSAERTGGSVSTLTIQRTQQEDSAVYLCASSEPGTGPTGELFFGEGSRLTVL.